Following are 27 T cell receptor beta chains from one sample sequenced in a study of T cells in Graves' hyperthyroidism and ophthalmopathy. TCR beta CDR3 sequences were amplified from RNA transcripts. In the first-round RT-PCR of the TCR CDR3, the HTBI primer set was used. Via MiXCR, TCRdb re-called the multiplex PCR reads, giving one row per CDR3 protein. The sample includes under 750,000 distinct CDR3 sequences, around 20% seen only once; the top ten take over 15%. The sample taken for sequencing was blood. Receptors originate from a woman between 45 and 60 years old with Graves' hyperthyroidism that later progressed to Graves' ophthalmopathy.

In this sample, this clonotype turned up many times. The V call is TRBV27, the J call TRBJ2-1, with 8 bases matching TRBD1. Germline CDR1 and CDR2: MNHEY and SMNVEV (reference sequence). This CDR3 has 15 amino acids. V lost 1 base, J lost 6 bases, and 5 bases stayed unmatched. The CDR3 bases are TGTGCCAGCAGTTTATATGGGACAGGAACCAATGAGCAGTTCTTC. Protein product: CASSLYGTGTNEQFF.

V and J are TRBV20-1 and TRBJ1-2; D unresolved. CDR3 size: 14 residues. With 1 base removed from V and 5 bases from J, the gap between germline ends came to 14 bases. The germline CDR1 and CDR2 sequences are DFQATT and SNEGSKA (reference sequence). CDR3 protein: CSARGATLVYGYTF. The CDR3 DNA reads TGCAGTGCTAGAGGCGCTACGTTGGTATATGGCTACACCTTC.

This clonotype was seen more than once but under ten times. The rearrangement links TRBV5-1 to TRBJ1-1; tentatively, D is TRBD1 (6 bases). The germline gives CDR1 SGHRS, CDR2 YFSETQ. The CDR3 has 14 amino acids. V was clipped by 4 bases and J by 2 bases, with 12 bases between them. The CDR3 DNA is TGCGCCAGCAGCCACCGGGACATCAACACTGAAGCTTTCTTT. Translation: CASSHRDINTEAFF.

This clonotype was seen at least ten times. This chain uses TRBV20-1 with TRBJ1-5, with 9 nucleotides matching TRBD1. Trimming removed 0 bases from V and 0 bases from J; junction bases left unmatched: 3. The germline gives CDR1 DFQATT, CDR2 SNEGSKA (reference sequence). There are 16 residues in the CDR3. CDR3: CSARDGTGISNQPQHF. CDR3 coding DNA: TGCAGTGCTAGAGACGGGACAGGGATTAGCAATCAGCCCCAGCATTTT.

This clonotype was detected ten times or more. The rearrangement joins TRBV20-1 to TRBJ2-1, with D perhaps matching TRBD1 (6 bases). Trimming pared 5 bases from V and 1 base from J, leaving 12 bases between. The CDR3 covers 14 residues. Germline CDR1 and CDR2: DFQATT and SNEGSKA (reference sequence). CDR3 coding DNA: TGCAGTGCTGAGACAGGACAATCCTACAATGAGCAGTTCTTC. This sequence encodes CSAETGQSYNEQFF.

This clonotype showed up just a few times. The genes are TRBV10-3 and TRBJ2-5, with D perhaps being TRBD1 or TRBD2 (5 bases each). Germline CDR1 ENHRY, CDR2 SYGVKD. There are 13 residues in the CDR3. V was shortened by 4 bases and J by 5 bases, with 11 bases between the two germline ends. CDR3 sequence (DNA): TGTGCCATCAGTGGGGACCCACAGGAGACCCAGTACTTC. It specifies CAISGDPQETQYF.

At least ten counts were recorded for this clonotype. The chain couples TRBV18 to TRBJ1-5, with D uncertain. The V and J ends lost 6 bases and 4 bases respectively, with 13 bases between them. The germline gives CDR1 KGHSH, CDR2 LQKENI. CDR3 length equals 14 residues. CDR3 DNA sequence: TGTGCCAGCTCCCAAAACACTCAGAATCAGCCCCAGCATTTT. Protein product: CASSQNTQNQPQHF.

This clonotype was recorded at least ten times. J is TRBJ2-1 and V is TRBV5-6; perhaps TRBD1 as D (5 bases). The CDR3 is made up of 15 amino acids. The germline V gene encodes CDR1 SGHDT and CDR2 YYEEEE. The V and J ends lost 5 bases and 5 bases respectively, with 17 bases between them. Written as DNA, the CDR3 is TGTGCCAGCAGGTTTGACAGTTTTTCCCACAATGAGCAGTTCTTC. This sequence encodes CASRFDSFSHNEQFF.

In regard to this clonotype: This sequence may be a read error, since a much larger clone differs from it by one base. CDR3 in amino acids: CASSPRRNTIYF. In nucleotides, the CDR3 is TGTGCCAGCTCACCACGGCGAAACACCATATATTTT. The chain couples TRBV18 to TRBJ1-3; no reliable D call. Germline CDR1 KGHSH, CDR2 LQKENI. This CDR3 is built from 12 residues. V was pared by 1 base and J by 5 bases, with 3 bases between.

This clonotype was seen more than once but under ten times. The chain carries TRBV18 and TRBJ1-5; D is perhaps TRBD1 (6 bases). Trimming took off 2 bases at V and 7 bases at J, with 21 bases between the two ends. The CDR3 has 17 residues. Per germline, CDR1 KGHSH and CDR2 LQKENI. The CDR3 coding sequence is TGTGCCAGCTCACCAGGAGGGGGGAGCATACCTAGGCAGCCCCAGCATTTT. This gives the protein CASSPGGGSIPRQPQHF.

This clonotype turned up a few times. Here the CDR3 DNA reads TGTGCCTGGAGTCGACAGGTGGATACGCAGTATTTT. The encoded protein is CAWSRQVDTQYF. V is TRBV30 and J is TRBJ2-3, with D possibly matching TRBD1 (6 bases). V gave up 2 bases and J gave up 6 bases, with 9 bases separating them. Germline V gene data show CDR1 as GTSNPN and CDR2 as SVGIG (reference sequence). This CDR3 is 12 amino acids long.

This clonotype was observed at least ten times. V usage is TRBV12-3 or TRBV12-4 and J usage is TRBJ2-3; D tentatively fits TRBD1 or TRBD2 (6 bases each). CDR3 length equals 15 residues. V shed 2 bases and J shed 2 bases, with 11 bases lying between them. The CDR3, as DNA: TGTGCCAGCAGTTTAATCGGGGGCCACACAGATACGCAGTATTTT. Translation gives CASSLIGGHTDTQYF.

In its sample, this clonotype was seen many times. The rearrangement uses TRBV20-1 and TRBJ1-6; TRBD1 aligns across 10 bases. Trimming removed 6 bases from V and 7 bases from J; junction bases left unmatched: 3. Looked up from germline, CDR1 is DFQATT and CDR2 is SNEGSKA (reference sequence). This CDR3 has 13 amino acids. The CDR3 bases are TGCAGTGCCCCGGGACAGGGGAATTCACCCCTCCACTTT. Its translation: CSAPGQGNSPLHF.

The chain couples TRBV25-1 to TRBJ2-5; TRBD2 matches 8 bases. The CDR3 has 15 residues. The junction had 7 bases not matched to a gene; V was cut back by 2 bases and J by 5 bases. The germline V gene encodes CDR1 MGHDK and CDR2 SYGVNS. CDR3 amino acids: CASSEGGSGAETQYF. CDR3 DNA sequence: TGTGCCAGCAGTGAAGGGGGTAGCGGGGCTGAGACCCAGTACTTC.

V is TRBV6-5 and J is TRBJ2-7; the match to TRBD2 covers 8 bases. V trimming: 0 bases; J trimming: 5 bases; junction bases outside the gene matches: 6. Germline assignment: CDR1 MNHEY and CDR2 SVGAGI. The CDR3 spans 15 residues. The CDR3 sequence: CASSYSTSAPHEQYF. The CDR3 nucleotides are TGTGCCAGCAGTTACTCGACTAGCGCTCCGCACGAGCAGTACTTC.

CDR3 amino acids: CASSELGHYEQYF. CDR3 DNA sequence: TGTGCCAGCAGTGAACTAGGTCACTACGAGCAGTACTTC. The chain links TRBV6-1 to TRBJ2-7; D unclear. This CDR3 has 13 residues. The germline gives CDR1 MNHNS, CDR2 SASEGT. Trimming shortened V by 2 bases and J by 3 bases, and 8 bases separated the two germline ends.

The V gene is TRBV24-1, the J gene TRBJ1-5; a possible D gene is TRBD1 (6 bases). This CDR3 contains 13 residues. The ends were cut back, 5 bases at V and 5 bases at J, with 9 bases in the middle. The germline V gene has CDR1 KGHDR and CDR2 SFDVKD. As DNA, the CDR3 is TGTGCCACCAGTGGGCAGGGGCATCAGCCCCAGCATTTT. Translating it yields CATSGQGHQPQHF.

DNA of the CDR3: TGTGCCAGCAGGGACTCGGGAGCCGCGGGCCAGCCCCAGCATTTT. Residues: CASRDSGAAGQPQHF. The chain employs TRBV6-2 or TRBV6-3 and TRBJ1-5; no clear D. CDR1 MNHEY and CDR2 SVGEGT come from the germline V gene. V was shortened by 6 bases and J by 7 bases, with 19 bases between the two germline ends. The CDR3 has 15 residues.

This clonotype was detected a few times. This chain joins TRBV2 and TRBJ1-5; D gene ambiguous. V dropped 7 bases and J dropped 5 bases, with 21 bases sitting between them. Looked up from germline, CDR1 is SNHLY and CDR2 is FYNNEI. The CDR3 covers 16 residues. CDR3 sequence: CASTYSEDFYDQPQHF. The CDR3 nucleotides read TGTGCCAGCACCTACTCGGAAGACTTCTACGATCAGCCCCAGCATTTT.

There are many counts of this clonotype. CDR3 sequence reads: CASSLGTATEQYF. As DNA, the CDR3 is TGCGCCAGCAGCTTGGGGACAGCGACCGAGCAGTACTTC. The chain combines TRBV5-1 with TRBJ2-7; D possibly corresponds to TRBD1 (6 bases). The V gene's germline CDR1 is SGHRS and CDR2 YFSETQ. The CDR3 is made up of 13 amino acids. V dropped 0 bases and J dropped 6 bases, with 10 bases sitting between them.

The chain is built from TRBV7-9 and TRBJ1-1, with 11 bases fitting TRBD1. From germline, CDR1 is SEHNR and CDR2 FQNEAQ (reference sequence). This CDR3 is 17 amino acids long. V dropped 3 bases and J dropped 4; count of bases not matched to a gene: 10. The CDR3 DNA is TGTGCCAGCAGCTTCCTCGGGACAGGGGGTGTGGGCACTGAAGCTTTCTTT. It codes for CASSFLGTGGVGTEAFF.

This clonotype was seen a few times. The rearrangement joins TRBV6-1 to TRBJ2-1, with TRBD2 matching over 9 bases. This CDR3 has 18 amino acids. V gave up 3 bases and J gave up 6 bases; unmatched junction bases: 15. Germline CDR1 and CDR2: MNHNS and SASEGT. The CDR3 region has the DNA TGTGCCAGCAGTGAGAGTATCAGGCGGGGGGGCCGAAGCAATGAGCAGTTCTTC. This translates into CASSESIRRGGRSNEQFF.

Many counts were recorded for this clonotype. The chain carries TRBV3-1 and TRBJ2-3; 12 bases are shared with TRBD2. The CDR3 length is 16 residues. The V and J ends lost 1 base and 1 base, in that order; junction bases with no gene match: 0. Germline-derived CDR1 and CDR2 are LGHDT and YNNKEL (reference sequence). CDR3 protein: CASSQGTSGGTDTQYF. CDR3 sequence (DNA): TGTGCCAGCAGCCAAGGGACTAGCGGGGGCACAGATACGCAGTATTTT.

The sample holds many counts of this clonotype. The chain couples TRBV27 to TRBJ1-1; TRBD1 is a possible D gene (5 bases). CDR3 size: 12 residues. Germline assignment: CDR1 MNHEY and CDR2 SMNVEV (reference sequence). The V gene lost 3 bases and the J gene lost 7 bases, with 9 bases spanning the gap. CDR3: CASSLRGFEAFF. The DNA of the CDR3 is TGTGCCAGCAGTTTGCGGGGGTTTGAAGCTTTCTTT.

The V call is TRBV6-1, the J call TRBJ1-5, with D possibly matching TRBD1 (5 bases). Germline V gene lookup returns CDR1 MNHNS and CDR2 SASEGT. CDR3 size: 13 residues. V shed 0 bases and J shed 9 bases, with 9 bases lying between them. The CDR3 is CASSEARGGPQHF. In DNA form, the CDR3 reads TGTGCCAGCAGTGAAGCCCGTGGGGGGCCCCAGCATTTT.

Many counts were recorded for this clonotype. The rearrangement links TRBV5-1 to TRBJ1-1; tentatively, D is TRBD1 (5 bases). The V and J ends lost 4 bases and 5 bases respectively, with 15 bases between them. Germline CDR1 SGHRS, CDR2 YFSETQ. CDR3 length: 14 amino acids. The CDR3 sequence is CASSGGGSGTEAFF. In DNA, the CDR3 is TGCGCCAGCAGCGGGGGAGGGAGTGGGACTGAAGCTTTCTTT.

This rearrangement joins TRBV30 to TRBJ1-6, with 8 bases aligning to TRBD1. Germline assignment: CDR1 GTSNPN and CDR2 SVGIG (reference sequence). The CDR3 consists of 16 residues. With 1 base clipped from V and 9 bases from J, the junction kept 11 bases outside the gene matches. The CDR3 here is CAWSDLGQGVGSPLHF. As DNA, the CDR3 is TGTGCCTGGAGTGATCTAGGACAGGGAGTAGGTTCACCCCTCCACTTT. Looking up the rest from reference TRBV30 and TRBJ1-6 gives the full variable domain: SQTIHQWPATLVQPVGSPLSLECTVEGTSNPNLYWYRQAAGRGLQLLFYSVGIGQISSEVPQNLSASRPQDRQFILSSKKLLLSDSGFYLCAWSDLGQGVGSPLHFGNGTRLTVT.